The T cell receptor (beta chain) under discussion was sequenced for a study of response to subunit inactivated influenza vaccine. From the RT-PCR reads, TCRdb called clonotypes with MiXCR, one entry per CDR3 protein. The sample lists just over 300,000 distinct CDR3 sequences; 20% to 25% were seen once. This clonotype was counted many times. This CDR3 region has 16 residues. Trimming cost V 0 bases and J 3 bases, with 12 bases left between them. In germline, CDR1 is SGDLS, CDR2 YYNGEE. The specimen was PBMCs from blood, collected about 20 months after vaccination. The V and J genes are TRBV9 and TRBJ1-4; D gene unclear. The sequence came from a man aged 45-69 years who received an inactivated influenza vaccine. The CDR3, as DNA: TGTGCCAGCAGCGTAGCTACGGGCGGATCTAATGAAAAACTGTTTTTT. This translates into CASSVATGGSNEKLFF.